This TCR beta chain emerged from a study of cytomegalovirus exposure and HLA in healthy donors. Study results and limitations: A list of 150 or so TCR beta chains associated with cytomegalovirus was given. There were some public TCRs occurring in many donors, but most TCR sequences were rare. Testing in vitro showed a few CMV-associated chains specific for CMV antigens.

The germline V gene encodes CDR1 SQVTM and CDR2 ANQGSEA. The V end was cut by 3 bases, the J end by 2 bases, with 20 bases between. The CDR3 covers 16 residues. Regarding this clone: The antigen remains unidentified.

This table comes from immunoSEQ multiplex PCR, and its TCRdb copy is limited to in-frame clones, with some not included. The sample gives a few hundred thousand clones, around 90% of which show up once; around 0.34% is in the top ten. The chain carries TRBV29-1 and TRBJ2-7; a possible D gene is TRBD1 (6 bases). Material: PBMCs. The sequence was obtained from a woman aged 18-35 years in good health and CMV-seronegative. CDR3 bases: TGCAGCGTTGAGGGGCTTATAGACAGGCGTCCCTACGAGCAGTACTTC. It codes for CSVEGLIDRRPYEQYF.